Described below is a single TCR beta chain sequence and its context. Its antigen remains unknown. This entry belongs to a study of CD8 T cells in ankylosing spondylitis. Study-wide results and caveats: Disease-linked clones, CD8+, were relatively rare in peripheral blood. Among TCR beta sequences, a motif of several highly homologous variants appeared characteristic of ankylosing spondylitis blood. Before this, some motif variants had been reported in reactive arthritis synovial fluid and blood.

The CDR3 contains 15 residues. Per the germline V gene, CDR1 is DFQATT and CDR2 is SNEGSKA (reference sequence). The V gene end was trimmed by 5 bases and the J gene end by 1 base; junction bases not matched to a gene: 7. Quantitative molecular-barcoded 5'-RACE generated the TCR beta libraries. TCRdb re-analysed the 5' RACE reads in MiXCR, keeping a single row per CDR3 protein. Seen here are approximately 540,000 distinct CDR3 sequences, about an eighth observed once, and the top ten hold 6.8%. The chain combines TRBV20-1 with TRBJ2-4; TRBD2 agrees at 8 bases. The TCR sequence derives from a male donor with ankylosing spondylitis. What was sequenced was blood, either unsorted or a sorted T cell fraction (not recorded which). In DNA form, the CDR3 reads TGCAGTGCTTCGGGAGGGGCATTGGCCAAAAACATTCAGTACTTC. Amino acid sequence: CSASGGALAKNIQYF.